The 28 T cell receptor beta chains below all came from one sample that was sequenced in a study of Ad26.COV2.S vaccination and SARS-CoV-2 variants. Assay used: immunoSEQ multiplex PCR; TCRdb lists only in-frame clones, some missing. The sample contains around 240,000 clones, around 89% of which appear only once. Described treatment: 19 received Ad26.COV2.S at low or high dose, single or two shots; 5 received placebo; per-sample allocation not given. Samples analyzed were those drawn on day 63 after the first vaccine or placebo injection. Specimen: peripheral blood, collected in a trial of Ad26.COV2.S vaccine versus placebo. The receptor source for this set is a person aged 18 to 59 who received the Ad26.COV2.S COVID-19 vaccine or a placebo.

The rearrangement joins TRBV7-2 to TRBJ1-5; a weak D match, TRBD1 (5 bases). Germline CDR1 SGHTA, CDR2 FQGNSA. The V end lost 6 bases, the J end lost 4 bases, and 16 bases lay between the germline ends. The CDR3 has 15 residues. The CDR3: CASRQDGILNQPQHF. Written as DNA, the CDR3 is TGTGCCAGCAGACAGGACGGAATCCTAAATCAGCCCCAGCATTTT.

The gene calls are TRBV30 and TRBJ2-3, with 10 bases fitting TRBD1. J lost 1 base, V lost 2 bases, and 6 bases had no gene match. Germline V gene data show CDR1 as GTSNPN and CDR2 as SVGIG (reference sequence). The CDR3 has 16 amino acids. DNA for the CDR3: TGTGCCTGGAGTCTGACAGGGGGCTTGGGCACAGATACGCAGTATTTT. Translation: CAWSLTGGLGTDTQYF.

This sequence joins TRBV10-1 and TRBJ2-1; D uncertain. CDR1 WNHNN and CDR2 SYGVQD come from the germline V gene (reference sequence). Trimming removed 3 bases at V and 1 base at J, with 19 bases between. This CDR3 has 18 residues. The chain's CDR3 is CASSDLTSPNWSYNEQFF. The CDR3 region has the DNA TGCGCCAGCAGTGACCTTACCTCCCCGAACTGGTCCTACAATGAGCAGTTCTTC.

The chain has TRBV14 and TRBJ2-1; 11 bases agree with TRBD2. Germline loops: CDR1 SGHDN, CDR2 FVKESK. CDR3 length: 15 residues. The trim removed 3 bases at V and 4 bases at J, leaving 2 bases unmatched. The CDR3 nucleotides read TGTGCCAGCAGCCAGAGGACTAGCGGGTACAATGAGCAGTTCTTC. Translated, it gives CASSQRTSGYNEQFF.

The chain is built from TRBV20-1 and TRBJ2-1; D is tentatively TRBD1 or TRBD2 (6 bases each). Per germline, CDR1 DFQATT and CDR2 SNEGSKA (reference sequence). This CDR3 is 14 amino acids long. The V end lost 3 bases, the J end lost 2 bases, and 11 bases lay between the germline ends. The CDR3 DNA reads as TGCAGTGCTAGTATCGGGGGCCCCTACAATGAGCAGTTCTTC. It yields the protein CSASIGGPYNEQFF.

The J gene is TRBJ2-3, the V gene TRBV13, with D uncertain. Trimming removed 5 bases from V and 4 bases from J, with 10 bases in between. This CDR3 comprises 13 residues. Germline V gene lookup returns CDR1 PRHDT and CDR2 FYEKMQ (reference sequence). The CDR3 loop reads CASSPAGPDTQYF. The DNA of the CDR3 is TGTGCCAGCAGCCCAGCCGGACCAGATACGCAGTATTTT.

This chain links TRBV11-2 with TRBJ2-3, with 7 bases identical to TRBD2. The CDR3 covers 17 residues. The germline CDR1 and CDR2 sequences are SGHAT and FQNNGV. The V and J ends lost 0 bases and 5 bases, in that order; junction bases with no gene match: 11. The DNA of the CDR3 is TGTGCCAGCAGCTTAGATCGACTAGCTCACGGGGGAGATACGCAGTATTTT. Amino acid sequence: CASSLDRLAHGGDTQYF.

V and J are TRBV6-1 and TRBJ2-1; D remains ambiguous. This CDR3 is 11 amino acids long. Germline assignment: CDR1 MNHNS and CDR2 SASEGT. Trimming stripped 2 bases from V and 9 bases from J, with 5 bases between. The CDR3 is CASSEWGEQFF. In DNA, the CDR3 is TGTGCCAGCAGTGAATGGGGTGAGCAGTTCTTC.

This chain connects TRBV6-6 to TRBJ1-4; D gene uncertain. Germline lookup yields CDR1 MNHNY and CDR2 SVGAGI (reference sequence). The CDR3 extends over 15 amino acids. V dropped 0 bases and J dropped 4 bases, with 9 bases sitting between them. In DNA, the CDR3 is TGTGCCAGCAGTTACTCGAGCGCCGGTAATGAAAAACTGTTTTTT. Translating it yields CASSYSSAGNEKLFF.

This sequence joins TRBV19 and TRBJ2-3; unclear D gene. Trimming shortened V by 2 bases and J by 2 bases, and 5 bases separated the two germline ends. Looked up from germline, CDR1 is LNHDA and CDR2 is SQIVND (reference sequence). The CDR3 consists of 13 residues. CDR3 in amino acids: CASSIRNTDTQYF. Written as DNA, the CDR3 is TGTGCCAGTAGTATAAGAAACACAGATACGCAGTATTTT.

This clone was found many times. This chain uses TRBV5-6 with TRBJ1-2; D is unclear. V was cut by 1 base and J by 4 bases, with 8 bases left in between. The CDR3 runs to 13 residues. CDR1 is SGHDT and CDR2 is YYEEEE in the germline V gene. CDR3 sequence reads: CASSLISGYGYTF. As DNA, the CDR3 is TGTGCCAGCAGCTTGATTTCGGGCTATGGCTACACCTTC. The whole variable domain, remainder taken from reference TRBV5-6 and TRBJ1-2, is DAGVTQSPTHLIKTRGQQVTLRCSPKSGHDTVSWYQQALGQGPQFIFQYYEEEERQRGNFPDRFSGHQFPNYSSELNVNALLLGDSALYLCASSLISGYGYTFGSGTRLTVV.

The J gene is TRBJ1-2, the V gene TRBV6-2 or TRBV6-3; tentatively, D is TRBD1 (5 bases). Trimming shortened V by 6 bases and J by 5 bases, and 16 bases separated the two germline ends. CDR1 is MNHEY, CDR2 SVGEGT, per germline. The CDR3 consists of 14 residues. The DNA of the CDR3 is TGTGCCAGCAGCATCCTCCCAGGGCAGTATGGCTACACCTTC. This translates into CASSILPGQYGYTF.

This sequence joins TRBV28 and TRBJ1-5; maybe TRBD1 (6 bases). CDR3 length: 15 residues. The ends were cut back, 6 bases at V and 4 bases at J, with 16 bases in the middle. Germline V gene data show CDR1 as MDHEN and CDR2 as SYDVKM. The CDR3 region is CASSLSRDINQPQHF. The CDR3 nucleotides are TGTGCCAGCAGCCTCTCCCGGGACATAAATCAGCCCCAGCATTTT.

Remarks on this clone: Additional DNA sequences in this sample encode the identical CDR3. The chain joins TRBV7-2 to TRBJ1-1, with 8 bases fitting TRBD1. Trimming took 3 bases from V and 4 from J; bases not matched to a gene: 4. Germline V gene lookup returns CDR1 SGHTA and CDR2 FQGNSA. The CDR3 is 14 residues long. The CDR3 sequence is CASSLGQGATEAFF. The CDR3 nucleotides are TGTGCCAGCAGCTTGGGGCAGGGGGCCACTGAAGCTTTCTTT.

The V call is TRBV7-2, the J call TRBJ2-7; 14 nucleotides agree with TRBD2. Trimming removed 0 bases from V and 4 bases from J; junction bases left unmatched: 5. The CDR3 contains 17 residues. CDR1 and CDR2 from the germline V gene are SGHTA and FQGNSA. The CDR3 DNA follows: TGTGCCAGCAGCTTAGCGACTAGCGGGAGGGCCTCGTACGAGCAGTACTTC. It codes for CASSLATSGRASYEQYF. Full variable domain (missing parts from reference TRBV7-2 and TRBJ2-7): GAGVSQSPSNKVTEKGKDVELRCDPISGHTALYWYRQSLGQGLEFLIYFQGNSAPDKSGLPSDRFSAERTGGSVSTLTIQRTQQEDSAVYLCASSLATSGRASYEQYFGPGTRLTVT.

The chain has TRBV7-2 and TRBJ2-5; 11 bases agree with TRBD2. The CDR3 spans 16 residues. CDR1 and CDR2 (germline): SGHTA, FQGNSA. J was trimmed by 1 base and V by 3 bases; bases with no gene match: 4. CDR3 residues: CASSFQGLAAQETQYF. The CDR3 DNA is TGTGCCAGCAGCTTTCAGGGACTAGCGGCCCAAGAGACCCAGTACTTC.

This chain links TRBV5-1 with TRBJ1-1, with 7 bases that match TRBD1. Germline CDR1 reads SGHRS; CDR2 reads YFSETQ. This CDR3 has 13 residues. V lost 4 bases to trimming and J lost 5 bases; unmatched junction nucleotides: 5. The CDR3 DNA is TGCGCCAGCAGCCGGGCAGGGGGGACTGAAGCTTTCTTT. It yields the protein CASSRAGGTEAFF.

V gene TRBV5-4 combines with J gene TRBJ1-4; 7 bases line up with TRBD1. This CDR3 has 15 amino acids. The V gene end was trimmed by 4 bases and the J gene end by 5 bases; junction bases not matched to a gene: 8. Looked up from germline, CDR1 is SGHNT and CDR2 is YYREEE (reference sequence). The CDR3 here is CASSPATGTNEKLFF. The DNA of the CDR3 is TGTGCCAGCAGCCCCGCGACAGGGACGAATGAAAAACTGTTTTTT.

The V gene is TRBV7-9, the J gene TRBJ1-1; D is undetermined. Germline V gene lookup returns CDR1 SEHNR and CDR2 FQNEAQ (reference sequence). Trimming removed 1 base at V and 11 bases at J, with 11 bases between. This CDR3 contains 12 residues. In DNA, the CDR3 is TGTGCCAGCAGCTTAGGAAGACCCGGGGCTTTCTTT. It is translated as CASSLGRPGAFF.

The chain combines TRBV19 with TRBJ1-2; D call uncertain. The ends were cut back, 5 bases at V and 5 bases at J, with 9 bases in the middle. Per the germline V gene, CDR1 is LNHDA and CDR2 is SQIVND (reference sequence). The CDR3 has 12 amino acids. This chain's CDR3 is CASSEVGYGYTF. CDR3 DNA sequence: TGTGCCAGTAGTGAAGTCGGTTATGGCTACACCTTC.

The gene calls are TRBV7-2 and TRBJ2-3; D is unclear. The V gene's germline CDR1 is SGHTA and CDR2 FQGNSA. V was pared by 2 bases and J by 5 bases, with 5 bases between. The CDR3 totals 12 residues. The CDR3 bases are TGTGCCAGCAGCTTATCCAGAGATACGCAGTATTTT. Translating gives CASSLSRDTQYF.

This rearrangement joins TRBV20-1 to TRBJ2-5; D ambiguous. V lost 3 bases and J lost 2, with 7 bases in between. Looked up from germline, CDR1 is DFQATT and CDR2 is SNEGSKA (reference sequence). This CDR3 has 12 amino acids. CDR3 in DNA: TGCAGTGCTAGTGTAGGTCAAGAGACCCAGTACTTC. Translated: CSASVGQETQYF.

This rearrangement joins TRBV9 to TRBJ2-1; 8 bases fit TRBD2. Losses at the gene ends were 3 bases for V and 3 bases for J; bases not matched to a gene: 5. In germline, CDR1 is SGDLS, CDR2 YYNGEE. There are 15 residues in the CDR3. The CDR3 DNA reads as TGTGCCAGCAGCGCCGGGACTAGGTACTACAATGAGCAGTTCTTC. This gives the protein CASSAGTRYYNEQFF.

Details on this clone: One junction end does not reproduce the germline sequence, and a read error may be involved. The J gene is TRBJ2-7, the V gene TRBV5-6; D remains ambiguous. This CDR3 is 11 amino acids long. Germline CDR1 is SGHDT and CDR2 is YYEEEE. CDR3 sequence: CASSSLYEQCF. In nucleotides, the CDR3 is TGTGCCAGCAGCTCGCTGTATGAGCAGTGCTTC.

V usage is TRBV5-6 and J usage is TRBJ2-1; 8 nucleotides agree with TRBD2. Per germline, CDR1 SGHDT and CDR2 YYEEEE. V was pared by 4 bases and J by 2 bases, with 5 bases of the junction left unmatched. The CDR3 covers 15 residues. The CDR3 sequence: CASSLAGATYNEQFF. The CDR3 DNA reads TGTGCCAGCAGCCTAGCGGGCGCGACCTACAATGAGCAGTTCTTC.

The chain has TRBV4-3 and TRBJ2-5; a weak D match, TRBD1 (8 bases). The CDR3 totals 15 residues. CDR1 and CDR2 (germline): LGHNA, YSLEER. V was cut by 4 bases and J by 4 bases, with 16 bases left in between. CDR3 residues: CASSPTGGGGETQYF. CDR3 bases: TGCGCCAGCAGCCCAACAGGGGGGGGTGGAGAGACCCAGTACTTC.

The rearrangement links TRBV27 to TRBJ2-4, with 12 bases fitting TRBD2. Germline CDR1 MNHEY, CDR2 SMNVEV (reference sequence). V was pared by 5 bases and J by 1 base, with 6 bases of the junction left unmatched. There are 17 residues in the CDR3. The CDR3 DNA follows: TGTGCCAGCAGTAACCGACTAGCGGGAGATGCCAAAAACATTCAGTACTTC. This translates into CASSNRLAGDAKNIQYF.

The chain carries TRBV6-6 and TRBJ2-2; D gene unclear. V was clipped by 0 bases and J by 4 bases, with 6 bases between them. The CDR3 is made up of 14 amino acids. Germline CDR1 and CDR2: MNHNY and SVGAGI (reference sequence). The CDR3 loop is CASSYSKITGELFF. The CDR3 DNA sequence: TGTGCCAGCAGTTACTCCAAAATCACCGGGGAGCTGTTTTTT.